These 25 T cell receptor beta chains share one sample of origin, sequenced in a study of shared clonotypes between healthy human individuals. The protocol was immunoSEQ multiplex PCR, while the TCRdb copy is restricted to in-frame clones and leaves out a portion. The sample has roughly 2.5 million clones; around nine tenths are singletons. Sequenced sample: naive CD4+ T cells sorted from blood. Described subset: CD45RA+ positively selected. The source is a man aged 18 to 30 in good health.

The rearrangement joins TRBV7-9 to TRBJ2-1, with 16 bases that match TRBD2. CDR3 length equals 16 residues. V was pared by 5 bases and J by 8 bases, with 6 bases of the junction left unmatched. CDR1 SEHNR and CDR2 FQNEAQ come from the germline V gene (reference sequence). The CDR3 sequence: CASSPGLAGGTDEQFF. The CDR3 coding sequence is TGTGCCAGCAGCCCGGGACTAGCGGGGGGGACCGATGAGCAGTTCTTC.

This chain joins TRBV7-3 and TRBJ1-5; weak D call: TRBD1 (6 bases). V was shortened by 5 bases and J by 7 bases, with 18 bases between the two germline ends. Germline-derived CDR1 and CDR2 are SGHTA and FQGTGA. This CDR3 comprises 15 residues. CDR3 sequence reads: CASSPIRTADQPQHF. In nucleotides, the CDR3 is TGTGCCAGCAGCCCCATCAGGACAGCTGACCAGCCCCAGCATTTT.

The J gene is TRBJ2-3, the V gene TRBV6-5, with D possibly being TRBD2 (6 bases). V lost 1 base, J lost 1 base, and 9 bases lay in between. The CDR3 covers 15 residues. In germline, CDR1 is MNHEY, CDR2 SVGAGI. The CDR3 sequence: CASSYLRGRTDTQYF. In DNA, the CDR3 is TGTGCCAGCAGTTACTTGCGGGGCCGCACAGATACGCAGTATTTT.

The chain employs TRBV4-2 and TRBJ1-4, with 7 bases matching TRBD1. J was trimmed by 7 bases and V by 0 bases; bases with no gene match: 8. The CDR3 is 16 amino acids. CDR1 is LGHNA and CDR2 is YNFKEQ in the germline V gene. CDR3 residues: CASSQDGTALGEKLFF. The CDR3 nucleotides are TGTGCCAGCAGCCAAGACGGGACAGCACTTGGTGAAAAACTGTTTTTT.

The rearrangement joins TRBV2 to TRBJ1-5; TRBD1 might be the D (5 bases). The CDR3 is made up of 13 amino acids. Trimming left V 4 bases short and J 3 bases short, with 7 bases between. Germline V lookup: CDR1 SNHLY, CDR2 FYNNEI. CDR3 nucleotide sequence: TGTGCCAGCAGTGGACAGACCAATCAGCCCCAGCATTTT. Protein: CASSGQTNQPQHF. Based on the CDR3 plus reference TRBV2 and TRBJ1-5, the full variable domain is EPEVTQTPSHQVTQMGQEVILRCVPISNHLYFYWYRQILGQKVEFLVSFYNNEISEKSEIFDDQFSVERPDGSNFTLKIRSTKLEDSAMYFCASSGQTNQPQHFGDGTRLSIL.

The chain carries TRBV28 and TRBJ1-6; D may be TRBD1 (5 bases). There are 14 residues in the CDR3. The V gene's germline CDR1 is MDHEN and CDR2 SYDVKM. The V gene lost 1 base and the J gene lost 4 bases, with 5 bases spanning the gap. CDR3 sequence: CASSLSGYNSPLHF. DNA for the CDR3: TGTGCCAGCAGTTTATCAGGGTATAATTCACCCCTCCACTTT.

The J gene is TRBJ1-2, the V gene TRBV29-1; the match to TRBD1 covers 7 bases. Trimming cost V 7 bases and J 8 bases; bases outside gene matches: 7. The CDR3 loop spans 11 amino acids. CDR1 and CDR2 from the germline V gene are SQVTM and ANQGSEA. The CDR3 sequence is CSGDSFGGYTF. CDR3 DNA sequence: TGCAGCGGGGACAGTTTCGGGGGCTACACCTTC.

CDR3 protein: CASSLEPNQPQHF. The CDR3 coding sequence is TGTGCCAGCAGCTTGGAACCCAATCAGCCCCAGCATTTT. V gene TRBV5-8 combines with J gene TRBJ1-5; D is unresolved. The CDR3 consists of 13 residues. V was trimmed by 0 bases and J by 3 bases, leaving 4 bases between them. From germline, CDR1 is SGHTS and CDR2 YDEGEE.

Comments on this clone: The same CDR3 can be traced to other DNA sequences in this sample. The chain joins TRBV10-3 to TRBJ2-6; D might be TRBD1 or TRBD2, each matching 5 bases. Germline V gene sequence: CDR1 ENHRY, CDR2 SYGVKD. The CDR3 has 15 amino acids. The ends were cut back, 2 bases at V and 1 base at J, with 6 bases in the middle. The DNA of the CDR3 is TGTGCCATCAGTGAGGGGGGATCTGGGGCCAACGTCCTGACTTTC. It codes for CAISEGGSGANVLTF.

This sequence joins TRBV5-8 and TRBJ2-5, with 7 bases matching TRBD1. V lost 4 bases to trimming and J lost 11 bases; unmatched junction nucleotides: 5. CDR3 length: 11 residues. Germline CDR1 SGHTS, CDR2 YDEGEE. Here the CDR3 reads CASSQLQGQYF. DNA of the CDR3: TGTGCCAGCAGCCAATTACAGGGGCAGTACTTC. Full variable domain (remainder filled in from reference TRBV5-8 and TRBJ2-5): EAGVTQSPTHLIKTRGQQATLRCSPISGHTSVYWYQQALGLGLQFLLWYDEGEERNRGNFPPRFSGRQFPNYSSELNVNALELEDSALYLCASSQLQGQYFGPGTRLLVL.

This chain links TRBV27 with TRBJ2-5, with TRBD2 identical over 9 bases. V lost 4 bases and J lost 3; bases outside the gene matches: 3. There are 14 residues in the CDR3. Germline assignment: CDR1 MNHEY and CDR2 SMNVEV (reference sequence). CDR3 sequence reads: CASSYSGGKETQYF. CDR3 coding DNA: TGTGCCAGCAGTTACAGCGGGGGGAAAGAGACCCAGTACTTC.

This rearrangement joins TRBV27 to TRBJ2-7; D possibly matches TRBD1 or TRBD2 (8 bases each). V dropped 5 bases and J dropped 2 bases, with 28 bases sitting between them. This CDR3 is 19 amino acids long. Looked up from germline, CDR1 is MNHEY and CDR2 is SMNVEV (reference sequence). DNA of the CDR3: TGTGCCAGCAGTCGCAACCGGGACAGGAAGCGGGAGTCAGCCTACGAGCAGTACTTC. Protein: CASSRNRDRKRESAYEQYF.

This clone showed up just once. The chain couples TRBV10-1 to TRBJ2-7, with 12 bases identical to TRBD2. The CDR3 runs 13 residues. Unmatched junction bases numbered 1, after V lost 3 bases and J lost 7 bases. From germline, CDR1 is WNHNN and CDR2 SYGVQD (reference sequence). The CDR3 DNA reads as TGCGCCAGCAGTGATCTAGCGGGAGGGGAGCAGTACTTC. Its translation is CASSDLAGGEQYF.

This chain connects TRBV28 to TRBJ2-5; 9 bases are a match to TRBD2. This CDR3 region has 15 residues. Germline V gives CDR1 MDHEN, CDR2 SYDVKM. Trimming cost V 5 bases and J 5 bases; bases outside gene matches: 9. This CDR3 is CASSTSGLALETQYF. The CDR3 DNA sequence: TGTGCCAGCAGTACCTCGGGACTAGCCCTGGAGACCCAGTACTTC.

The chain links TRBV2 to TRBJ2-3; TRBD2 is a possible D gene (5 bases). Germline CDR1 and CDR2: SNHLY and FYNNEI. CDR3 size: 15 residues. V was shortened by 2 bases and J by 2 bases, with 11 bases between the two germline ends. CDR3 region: CASSEQETTTDTQYF. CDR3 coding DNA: TGTGCCAGCAGTGAACAGGAGACTACCACAGATACGCAGTATTTT.

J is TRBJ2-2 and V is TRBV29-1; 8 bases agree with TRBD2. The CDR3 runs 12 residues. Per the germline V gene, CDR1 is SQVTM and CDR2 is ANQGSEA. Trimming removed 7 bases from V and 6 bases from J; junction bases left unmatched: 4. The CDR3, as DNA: TGCAGCGCGGAGCGGGGGTCCGGGGAGCTGTTTTTT. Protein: CSAERGSGELFF.

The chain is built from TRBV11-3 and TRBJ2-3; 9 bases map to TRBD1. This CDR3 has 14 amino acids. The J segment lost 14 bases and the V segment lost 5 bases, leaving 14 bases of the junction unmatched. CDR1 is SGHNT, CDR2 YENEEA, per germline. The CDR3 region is CASSPSGQGKVRYF. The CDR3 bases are TGTGCCAGCAGCCCATCGGGACAGGGCAAAGTTAGGTATTTT.

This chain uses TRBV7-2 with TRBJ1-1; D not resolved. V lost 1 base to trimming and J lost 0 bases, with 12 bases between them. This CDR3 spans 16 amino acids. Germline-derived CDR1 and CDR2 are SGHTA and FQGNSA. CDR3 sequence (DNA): TGTGCCAGCAGCTTAGGACCGATTTCAATGAACACTGAAGCTTTCTTT. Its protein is CASSLGPISMNTEAFF.

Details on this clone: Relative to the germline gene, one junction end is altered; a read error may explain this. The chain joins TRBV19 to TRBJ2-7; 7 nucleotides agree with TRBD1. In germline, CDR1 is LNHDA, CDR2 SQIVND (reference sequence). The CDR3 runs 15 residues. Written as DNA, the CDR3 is TGTGCCAGTAGTCGACAGGGAAGTGGGGCCTACGAGCGGTACTTC. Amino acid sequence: CASSRQGSGAYERYF.

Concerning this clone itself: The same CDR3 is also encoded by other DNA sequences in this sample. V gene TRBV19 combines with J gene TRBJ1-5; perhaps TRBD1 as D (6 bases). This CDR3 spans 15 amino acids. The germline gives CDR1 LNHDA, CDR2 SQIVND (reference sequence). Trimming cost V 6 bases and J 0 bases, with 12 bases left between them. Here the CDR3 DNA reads TGTGCCAGTAGAATAACAGGGTATAGCAATCAGCCCCAGCATTTT. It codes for CASRITGYSNQPQHF.

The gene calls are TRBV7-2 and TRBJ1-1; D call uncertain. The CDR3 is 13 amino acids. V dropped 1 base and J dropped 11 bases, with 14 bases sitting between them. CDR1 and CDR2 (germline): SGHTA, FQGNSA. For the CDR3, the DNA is TGTGCCAGCAGCTTAGGAACGCGGTTCGAGGCTTTCTTT. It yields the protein CASSLGTRFEAFF.

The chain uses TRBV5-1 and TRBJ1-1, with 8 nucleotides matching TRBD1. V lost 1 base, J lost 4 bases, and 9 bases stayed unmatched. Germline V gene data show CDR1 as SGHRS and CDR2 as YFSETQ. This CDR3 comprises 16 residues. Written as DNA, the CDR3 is TGCGCCAGCAGCTTGAGCGGGACAGGCCTCGTCACTGAAGCTTTCTTT. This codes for CASSLSGTGLVTEAFF. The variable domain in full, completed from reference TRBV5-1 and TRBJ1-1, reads KAGVTQTPRYLIKTRGQQVTLSCSPISGHRSVSWYQQTPGQGLQFLFEYFSETQRNKGNFPGRFSGRQFSNSRSEMNVSTLELGDSALYLCASSLSGTGLVTEAFFGQGTRLTVV.

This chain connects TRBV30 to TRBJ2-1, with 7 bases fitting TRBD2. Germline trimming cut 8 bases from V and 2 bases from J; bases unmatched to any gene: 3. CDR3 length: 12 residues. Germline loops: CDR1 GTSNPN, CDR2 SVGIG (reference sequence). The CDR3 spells CAGGGTYNEQFF. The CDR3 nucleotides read TGTGCCGGGGGGGGTACCTACAATGAGCAGTTCTTC.

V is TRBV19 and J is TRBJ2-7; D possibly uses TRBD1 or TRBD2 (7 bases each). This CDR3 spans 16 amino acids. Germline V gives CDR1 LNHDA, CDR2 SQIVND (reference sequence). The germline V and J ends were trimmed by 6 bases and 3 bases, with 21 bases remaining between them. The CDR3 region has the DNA TGTGCCAGTAGCAAGGTCCCCCCAGGGGGGGGCTACGAGCAGTACTTC. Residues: CASSKVPPGGGYEQYF. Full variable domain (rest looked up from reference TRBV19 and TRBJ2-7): DGGITQSPKYLFRKEGQNVTLSCEQNLNHDAMYWYRQDPGQGLRLIYYSQIVNDFQKGDIAEGYSVSREKKESFPLTVTSAQKNPTAFYLCASSKVPPGGGYEQYFGPGTRLTVT.

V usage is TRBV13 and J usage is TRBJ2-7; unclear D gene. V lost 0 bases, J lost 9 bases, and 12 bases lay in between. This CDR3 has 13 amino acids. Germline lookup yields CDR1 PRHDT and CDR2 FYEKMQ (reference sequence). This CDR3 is CASSLGILTRQYF. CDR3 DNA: TGTGCCAGCAGCTTAGGAATCCTCACCAGGCAGTACTTC.